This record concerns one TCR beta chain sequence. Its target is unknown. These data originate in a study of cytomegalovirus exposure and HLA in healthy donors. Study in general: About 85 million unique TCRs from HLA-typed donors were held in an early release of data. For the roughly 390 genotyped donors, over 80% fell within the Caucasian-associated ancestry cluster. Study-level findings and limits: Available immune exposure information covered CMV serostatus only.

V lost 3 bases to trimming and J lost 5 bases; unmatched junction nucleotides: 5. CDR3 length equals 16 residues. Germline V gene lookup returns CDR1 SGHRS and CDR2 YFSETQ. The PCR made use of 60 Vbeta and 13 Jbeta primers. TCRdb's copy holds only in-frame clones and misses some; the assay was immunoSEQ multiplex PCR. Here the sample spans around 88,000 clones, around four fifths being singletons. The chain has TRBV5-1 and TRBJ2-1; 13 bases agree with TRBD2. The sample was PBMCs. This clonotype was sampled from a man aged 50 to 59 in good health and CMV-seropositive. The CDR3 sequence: CASSSLLAGGDNEQFF. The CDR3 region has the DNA TGCGCCAGCAGCTCCCTACTAGCGGGGGGGGACAATGAGCAGTTCTTC.